These 5 T cell receptor beta chains came from one sample sequenced in a study of shared clonotypes between healthy human individuals. Measured with immunoSEQ multiplex PCR; TCRdb has only the in-frame clones, and not every one. The sample lists 300,000 or so clones, around 74% occurring once. The sequencing sample was made of memory CD4+ T cells sorted from blood. Subset: CD45RA-negative fraction. The receptors originated from a man aged 25-45 years in good health.

V usage is TRBV18 and J usage is TRBJ1-1; D is ambiguous. The germline CDR1 and CDR2 sequences are KGHSH and LQKENI. CDR3 length: 14 amino acids. The V gene lost 2 bases and the J gene lost 1 base, with 8 bases spanning the gap. CDR3 residues: CASSPTSGNTEAFF. CDR3 DNA sequence: TGTGCCAGCTCACCAACATCAGGGAACACTGAAGCTTTCTTT.

The rearrangement links TRBV9 to TRBJ1-5; D remains unclear. CDR1 is SGDLS and CDR2 is YYNGEE in the germline V gene. The CDR3 is 15 residues long. Trimming took 0 bases from V and 0 from J, leaving 7 bases between them. The CDR3 spells CASSVGQDSNQPQHF. The DNA of the CDR3 is TGTGCCAGCAGCGTAGGGCAGGATAGCAATCAGCCCCAGCATTTT.

In regard to this clone: A junction boundary mismatches the germline segment, possibly from a read error. The chain couples TRBV7-2 to TRBJ2-7; TRBD1 matches at 11 bases. The CDR3 covers 15 residues. Germline V gene sequence: CDR1 SGHTA, CDR2 FQGNSA. CDR3 region: CASSPRWGQGEVHDF. The DNA of the CDR3 is TGTGCCAGCAGCCCTAGGTGGGGACAGGGGGAGGTCCATGACTTC.

The V call is TRBV2, the J call TRBJ1-1; 7 positions match TRBD1. CDR3 length equals 15 residues. Germline-derived CDR1 and CDR2 are SNHLY and FYNNEI. V shed 4 bases and J 5 bases; nucleotides not matched to a gene: 10. The CDR3 reads CASSARGAGGTEAFF. The CDR3 nucleotides read TGTGCCAGCAGTGCCAGGGGGGCCGGGGGAACTGAAGCTTTCTTT.

This clone has just one count. V and J are TRBV14 and TRBJ1-1; 7 bases align to TRBD1. Germline V gene data show CDR1 as SGHDN and CDR2 as FVKESK. The J segment lost 6 bases and the V segment lost 4 bases, leaving 8 bases of the junction unmatched. This CDR3 is 14 amino acids long. For the CDR3, the DNA is TGTGCCAGCAGCCCTCTCGACAGGGTAGCTGAAGCTTTCTTT. It specifies CASSPLDRVAEAFF.